The clone carrying this TCR beta chain turned up a few times. Its antigen is unidentified. This record belongs to a study of T cells after yellow fever vaccination. Study details: Fractions of limited cellularity were prepared by means of SMART-Seq v4 Ultra Low Input.

The CDR3 is made up of 15 amino acids. V was pared by 3 bases and J by 6 bases, with 16 bases between. Germline V gene sequence: CDR1 SGDLS, CDR2 YYNGEE. TCRdb re-called the 5' RACE reads through MiXCR, storing one row per CDR3 protein. The table records 120,000 or so distinct CDR3 sequences, 12% to 15% of them present only once. Study results and limitations: Subsequent to the booster, the majority of primary-vaccination clones reappeared (96% CD4, 70% to 90% CD8).

This chain uses TRBV9 with TRBJ1-5, with unresolved D. The source was CD8+ T cells sorted from PBMCs, collected 5 days after the yellow fever booster vaccination. This clonotype originated in a man aged 18 to 30 who received the YFV17D yellow fever vaccine. CDR3 residues: CASSGAVGPGQPQHF. CDR3 DNA sequence: TGTGCCAGCAGCGGCGCCGTGGGTCCTGGTCAGCCCCAGCATTTT.